The 6 T cell receptor beta chains below come from one sample, sequenced in a study of blood T cell repertoires in COVID-19. TCRdb's copy holds only in-frame clones and misses some; the assay was immunoSEQ multiplex PCR. The data hold over 85,000 clones, with approximately 88% observed a single time. Sequenced sample: peripheral blood. Receptor source: a human donor in a cohort sampled during active COVID-19.

The chain joins TRBV28 to TRBJ1-3; TRBD1 agrees at 8 bases. CDR1 and CDR2 (germline): MDHEN, SYDVKM. There are 15 residues in the CDR3. J gave up 5 bases and V 2 bases, and 5 bases lay outside the gene matches. CDR3 DNA: TGTGCCAGCAGTTTAGCCGGACAGGGAAGAAACACCATATATTTT. It specifies CASSLAGQGRNTIYF.

This clone has more than one count but fewer than ten. J is TRBJ2-1 and V is TRBV6-5; TRBD1 matches 7 bases. The V gene's germline CDR1 is MNHEY and CDR2 SVGAGI. This CDR3 is 12 amino acids long. V dropped 9 bases and J dropped 4; count of bases not matched to a gene: 3. The CDR3 loop reads CASWTGYNEQFF. The CDR3 region has the DNA TGTGCCAGTTGGACAGGATACAATGAGCAGTTCTTC.

The chain joins TRBV6-1 to TRBJ2-7; TRBD2 aligns across 9 bases. The V and J ends lost 1 base and 3 bases, in that order; junction bases with no gene match: 7. The CDR3 totals 16 residues. CDR1 and CDR2 (germline): MNHNS, SASEGT. CDR3 sequence: CASSEGSTSGFYEQYF. CDR3 nucleotide sequence: TGTGCCAGCAGTGAAGGTAGTACTAGCGGGTTCTACGAGCAGTACTTC.

The chain uses TRBV6-2 or TRBV6-3 and TRBJ2-1, with D maybe TRBD2 (6 bases). This CDR3 has 15 residues. CDR1 and CDR2 from the germline V gene are MNHEY and SVGEGT. The V gene lost 6 bases and the J gene lost 6 bases, with 18 bases spanning the gap. The CDR3 DNA is TGTGCCAGCAGCCCCATCGTCGGGAGCGGCAATGAGCAGTTCTTC. It is translated as CASSPIVGSGNEQFF.

The rearrangement joins TRBV3-1 (or the pseudogene TRBV3-2) to TRBJ2-1; 12 bases match TRBD2. Germline assignment: CDR1 LGHDT and CDR2 YNNKEL (reference sequence). This CDR3 comprises 17 residues. The V gene end was trimmed by 4 bases and the J gene end by 1 base; junction bases not matched to a gene: 5. The CDR3 protein is CASSRRTSGDSYNEQFF. The CDR3, as DNA: TGTGCCAGCAGCCGACGGACTAGCGGGGATTCCTACAATGAGCAGTTCTTC.

This rearrangement joins TRBV5-4 to TRBJ1-2, with 8 nucleotides matching TRBD1. The V gene's germline CDR1 is SGHNT and CDR2 YYREEE (reference sequence). With 3 bases clipped from V and 7 bases from J, the junction kept 8 bases outside the gene matches. There are 14 residues in the CDR3. CDR3 in amino acids: CASSSDRGWGGYTF. The CDR3 DNA sequence: TGTGCCAGCAGCTCCGACAGGGGCTGGGGTGGCTACACCTTC.